The rows below give T cell receptor beta chains drawn from one sample of a study of TIL therapy for anti-PD-1-resistant metastatic lung cancer. Here immunoSEQ multiplex PCR was the method, and the copy in TCRdb shows in-frame clones only, minus some. This sample yields about 57,000 clones, of which around 79% are seen a single time; about 5% belongs to the top ten. The sample here was blood, taken at baseline. The source is a woman between 25 and 85 years old with non-small cell lung cancer. CDR3s include the opening cysteine and the closing phenylalanine or tryptophan. D genes are given only for firm matches. Where a row states a size, it is once, few, many or the class of an expanded clone; other rows omit it.

J: TRBJ2-7
D: TRBD2
size: -
V: TRBV4-2
CDR3: CASSQAHLAGYEQYF
DNA: TGTGCCAGCAGCCAAGCCCACCTAGCGGGGTATGAGCAGTACTTC

J: TRBJ2-3
D: TRBD2
size: -
V: TRBV5-1
CDR3: CASSLSSGSGNTQYF
DNA: TGCGCCAGCAGCTTATCTAGCGGGAGTGGTAATACGCAGTATTTT

J: TRBJ2-3
D: -
size: -
V: TRBV7-9
CDR3: CASSLKPTDTQYF
DNA: TGTGCCAGCAGCTTAAAACCTACAGATACGCAGTATTTT

J: TRBJ2-3
D: -
size: -
V: TRBV5-1
CDR3: CASSPGDSTSTDTQYF
DNA: TGCGCCAGCAGCCCGGGAGACTCGACTAGCACAGATACGCAGTATTTT

J: TRBJ1-1
D: TRBD1
size: -
V: TRBV5-4
CDR3: CASSDQSARGLNTEAFF
DNA: TGTGCCAGCAGCGATCAGTCGGCCAGGGGGTTAAACACTGAAGCTTTCTTT

J: TRBJ2-5
D: -
size: -
V: TRBV2
CDR3: CASSEAGPSQETQYF
DNA: TGTGCCAGCAGTGAAGCGGGGCCTAGTCAAGAGACCCAGTACTTC

J: TRBJ2-2
D: -
size: once
V: TRBV30
CDR3: CAWSVRLGHLNTGELFF
DNA: TGTGCCTGGAGTGTACGTTTGGGACACCTTAACACCGGGGAGCTGTTTTTT

J: TRBJ1-5
D: -
size: few
V: TRBV7-2
CDR3: CASSSGSQPQHF
DNA: TGTGCCAGCAGCTCCGGAAGTCAGCCCCAGCATTTT

J: TRBJ2-3
D: TRBD2
size: -
V: TRBV7-3
CDR3: CASSSGTGDTQYF
DNA: TGTGCCAGCAGTAGCGGGACTGGAGATACGCAGTATTTT

J: TRBJ1-2
D: -
size: few
V: TRBV6-5
CDR3: CASSLGRRNGYTF
DNA: TGTGCCAGCAGTTTGGGCAGGAGGAATGGCTACACCTTC

J: TRBJ1-2
D: -
size: -
V: TRBV6-5
CDR3: CASRRGNYGYTF
DNA: TGTGCCAGCAGAAGGGGTAACTATGGCTACACCTTC

J: TRBJ2-1
D: -
size: -
V: TRBV5-1
CDR3: CASSERREIKFF
DNA: TGCGCCAGCAGCGAACGCAGGGAAATCAAGTTCTTC

J: TRBJ2-1
D: -
size: -
V: TRBV6-5
CDR3: CASSYSMRREQFF
DNA: TGTGCCAGCAGTTACTCGATGAGGAGGGAGCAGTTCTTC

J: TRBJ2-7
D: TRBD1
size: -
V: TRBV5-1
CDR3: CASSLWSGTGLSEQYF
DNA: TGCGCCAGCAGCTTGTGGTCCGGGACAGGGTTGAGCGAGCAGTACTTC

J: TRBJ1-5
D: -
size: -
V: TRBV15
CDR3: CATSRSLGERGNQPQHF
DNA: TGTGCCACCAGCCGGAGTCTGGGGGAAAGGGGCAATCAGCCCCAGCATTTT

J: TRBJ1-2
D: -
size: -
V: TRBV6-5
CDR3: CASSYLDSLYGYTF
DNA: TGTGCCAGCAGTTATTTGGACAGCCTCTATGGCTACACCTTC

J: TRBJ2-1
D: -
size: -
V: TRBV20-1
CDR3: CSESSYNEQFF
DNA: TGCTCCGAAAGCTCCTACAATGAGCAGTTCTTC

J: TRBJ2-3
D: -
size: -
V: TRBV16
CDR3: CASSQSRGDTQYF
DNA: TGTGCCAGCAGCCAATCGCGAGGGGATACGCAGTATTTT